The 21 T cell receptor beta chains presented below share a single source sample, sequenced in a study of cytomegalovirus exposure and HLA in healthy donors. Assay: immunoSEQ multiplex PCR; the TCRdb copy retains only in-frame clones and omits some. The sample has 90,000 to 100,000 clones; roughly 92% are singletons. Sequencing was performed on PBMCs. These receptors all stem from a woman in her thirties in good health and CMV-seropositive.

V usage is TRBV28 and J usage is TRBJ1-1, with D possibly being TRBD1 (6 bases). CDR3 length: 15 residues. Germline CDR1 reads MDHEN; CDR2 reads SYDVKM. Between the trimmed V and J ends, which lost 5 bases and 4 bases, there was a span of 17 bases. CDR3 residues: CASSTPQGLGTEAFF. The CDR3 DNA follows: TGTGCCAGCAGTACACCCCAGGGGCTGGGCACTGAAGCTTTCTTT. Full variable domain (remainder filled in from reference TRBV28 and TRBJ1-1): DVKVTQSSRYLVKRTGEKVFLECVQDMDHENMFWYRQDPGLGLRLIYFSYDVKMKEKGDIPEGYSVSREKKERFSLILESASTNQTSMYLCASSTPQGLGTEAFFGQGTRLTVV.

This sequence joins TRBV10-3 and TRBJ2-5; D is unclear. Germline V gene lookup returns CDR1 ENHRY and CDR2 SYGVKD. This CDR3 region has 15 residues. Between the trimmed V and J ends, which lost 0 bases and 1 base, there was a span of 9 bases. The CDR3 sequence is CAISESMAAQETQYF. DNA of the CDR3: TGTGCCATCAGTGAGTCGATGGCCGCCCAAGAGACCCAGTACTTC.

CDR3 DNA sequence: TGCGCCAGCAGCTCAGCGCCGGGGACAGGGTGGACCGGGGAGCTGTTTTTT. Protein product: CASSSAPGTGWTGELFF. The genes are TRBV5-1 and TRBJ2-2; 9 nucleotides agree with TRBD1. J lost 5 bases, V lost 3 bases, and 11 bases had no gene match. The germline CDR1 and CDR2 sequences are SGHRS and YFSETQ. The CDR3 is 17 amino acids.

The rearrangement joins TRBV4-3 to TRBJ1-1; D gene ambiguous. The CDR3 spans 15 residues. Trimming took off 4 bases at V and 4 bases at J, with 16 bases between the two ends. The germline CDR1 and CDR2 sequences are LGHNA and YSLEER. This CDR3 reads CASSPGGQASTEAFF. The CDR3 nucleotides read TGCGCCAGCAGCCCAGGAGGGCAGGCCTCCACTGAAGCTTTCTTT.

The sample holds one count of this clone. The genes are TRBV5-1 and TRBJ2-5; tentative D call: TRBD2 (6 bases). Trimming removed 2 bases from V and 4 bases from J, with 9 bases in between. CDR3 length: 13 residues. Germline CDR1 and CDR2: SGHRS and YFSETQ. CDR3 amino acids: CASSLLGGETQYF. The DNA for the CDR3 is TGCGCCAGCAGCTTACTCGGGGGAGAGACCCAGTACTTC.

The chain employs TRBV5-5 and TRBJ1-1; D is unresolved. V was shortened by 1 base and J by 2 bases, with 6 bases between the two germline ends. The CDR3 spans 13 residues. Germline V CDR1 and CDR2: SGHKS, YYEKEE (reference sequence). The CDR3 DNA reads TGTGCCAGCAGCTTGAAAGCCAACACTGAAGCTTTCTTT. Residues: CASSLKANTEAFF.

As concerns this clone: The limits of the CDR3 on the DNA are not certain, so only TCRdb's listed CDR3 is given. The chain is built from TRBV5-1 and TRBJ2-5; no check of the table's D call, TRBD2, against the DNA was made. The length of the CDR3 is 17 amino acids, counting both ends. In germline, CDR1 is SGHRS, CDR2 YFSETQ. The CDR3 loop reads CASSFGPGLAGLETQYF.

This clone was seen a single time. The chain employs TRBV29-1 and TRBJ1-2; 11 bases map to TRBD1. The CDR3 extends over 15 amino acids. V trimming: 4 bases; J trimming: 0 bases; junction bases outside the gene matches: 4. CDR1 is SQVTM, CDR2 ANQGSEA, per germline. The CDR3 loop reads CSVGTGGDPNYGYTF. The CDR3 DNA sequence: TGCAGCGTTGGGACAGGGGGCGATCCTAACTATGGCTACACCTTC.

The rearrangement links TRBV5-1 to TRBJ2-1; D gene ambiguous. The CDR3 extends over 13 amino acids. CDR1 and CDR2 from the germline V gene are SGHRS and YFSETQ. The V end was cut by 7 bases, the J end by 7 bases, with 15 bases between. For the CDR3, the DNA is TGCGCCAGCGGCGACCCAGGATTAAATGAGCAGTTCTTC. The encoded protein is CASGDPGLNEQFF.

The chain combines TRBV6-1 with TRBJ1-3; D remains ambiguous. The germline V and J ends were trimmed by 7 bases and 0 bases, with 7 bases remaining between them. Looked up from germline, CDR1 is MNHNS and CDR2 is SASEGT. This CDR3 contains 13 residues. The CDR3 DNA is TGTGCCAGCAAACGGGGCTCTGGAAACACCATATATTTT. The encoded protein is CASKRGSGNTIYF.

The chain carries TRBV19 and TRBJ1-5; no firm D call. Germline V gene data show CDR1 as LNHDA and CDR2 as SQIVND (reference sequence). This CDR3 spans 16 amino acids. V lost 6 bases and J lost 3, with 18 bases in between. DNA of the CDR3: TGTGCCAGTAGCCCCCCGTTGCGGCCTCTCAATCAGCCCCAGCATTTT. Amino acids: CASSPPLRPLNQPQHF.

V and J are TRBV4-3 and TRBJ2-5, with TRBD2 identical over 12 bases. CDR3 length equals 20 residues. J gave up 5 bases and V 0 bases, and 16 bases lay outside the gene matches. Germline values: CDR1 LGHNA, CDR2 YSLEER. CDR3 sequence: CASSQDLAASGRAVRETQYF. The CDR3 DNA follows: TGCGCCAGCAGCCAAGATCTCGCGGCTAGCGGGAGGGCCGTTCGTGAGACCCAGTACTTC.

The chain recombines TRBV11-2 with TRBJ2-5; D remains ambiguous. This CDR3 has 15 amino acids. From germline, CDR1 is SGHAT and CDR2 FQNNGV. The germline V and J ends were trimmed by 7 bases and 0 bases, with 15 bases remaining between them. This chain's CDR3 is CASTPLGPYQETQYF. CDR3 nucleotide sequence: TGTGCCAGCACCCCCCTTGGGCCGTACCAAGAGACCCAGTACTTC.

V is TRBV29-1 and J is TRBJ2-4; TRBD1 matches at 10 bases. Germline V gene sequence: CDR1 SQVTM, CDR2 ANQGSEA. This CDR3 is 19 amino acids long. The J segment lost 5 bases and the V segment lost 4 bases, leaving 20 bases of the junction unmatched. As DNA, the CDR3 is TGCAGCGTTGGAGAGGTCGGGACAGGGGTAGCTGCGGGGGAAAACATTCAGTACTTC. Amino acid sequence: CSVGEVGTGVAAGENIQYF.

The chain is built from TRBV5-4 and TRBJ2-3; a possible D gene is TRBD2 (6 bases). The CDR3 totals 14 residues. Germline V lookup: CDR1 SGHNT, CDR2 YYREEE (reference sequence). The V gene lost 2 bases and the J gene lost 5 bases, with 12 bases spanning the gap. CDR3 region: CASSFPGVIDTQYF. The CDR3 bases are TGTGCCAGCAGCTTCCCGGGAGTTATAGATACGCAGTATTTT.

This chain uses TRBV5-4 with TRBJ2-5; no clear D. V was pared by 2 bases and J by 4 bases, with 9 bases between. Germline loops: CDR1 SGHNT, CDR2 YYREEE (reference sequence). The CDR3 loop spans 13 amino acids. In DNA form, the CDR3 reads TGTGCCAGCAGCTTACCAGGTCGAGAGACCCAGTACTTC. Protein sequence: CASSLPGRETQYF. Variable domain in full (rest from reference TRBV5-4 and TRBJ2-5): ETGVTQSPTHLIKTRGQQVTLRCSSQSGHNTVSWYQQALGQGPQFIFQYYREEENGRGNFPPRFSGLQFPNYSSELNVNALELDDSALYLCASSLPGRETQYFGPGTRLLVL.

The gene calls are TRBV10-1 and TRBJ2-2; D remains unclear. The CDR3 loop spans 14 amino acids. Trimming removed 4 bases at V and 6 bases at J, with 12 bases between. Germline lookup yields CDR1 WNHNN and CDR2 SYGVQD (reference sequence). CDR3 sequence reads: CASSALGRPGELFF. CDR3 in DNA: TGCGCCAGCAGTGCTCTAGGCCGGCCCGGGGAGCTGTTTTTT.

The V gene is TRBV29-1, the J gene TRBJ2-7; TRBD1 might be the D (6 bases). V gave up 6 bases and J gave up 2 bases, with 14 bases separating them. Germline CDR1 is SQVTM and CDR2 is ANQGSEA. The CDR3 is 13 residues long. The CDR3 reads CSVTDRNTYEQYF. The CDR3, as DNA: TGCAGCGTGACAGACAGGAATACCTACGAGCAGTACTTC.

CDR3 in DNA: TGTGCCAGCAGCCCGAGAGGGGGGGGAGGAACTGAAGCTTTCTTT. Translation: CASSPRGGGGTEAFF. The chain uses TRBV9 and TRBJ1-1; perhaps TRBD1 as D (6 bases). The CDR3 contains 15 residues. Germline CDR1 SGDLS, CDR2 YYNGEE. The V gene lost 4 bases and the J gene lost 5 bases, with 18 bases spanning the gap. The variable domain in full, with the rest retrieved from reference TRBV9 and TRBJ1-1, is DSGVTQTPKHLITATGQRVTLRCSPRSGDLSVYWYQQSLDQGLQFLIQYYNGEERAKGNILERFSAQQFPDLHSELNLSSLELGDSALYFCASSPRGGGGTEAFFGQGTRLTVV.

This chain connects TRBV28 to TRBJ2-3; possible D gene TRBD2, 6 bases. The ends were cut back, 3 bases at V and 5 bases at J, with 15 bases in the middle. CDR1 and CDR2 (germline): MDHEN, SYDVKM. The CDR3 length is 15 residues. CDR3 nucleotides: TGTGCCAGCAGTTTGGGAGCTAGCGAATTAGATACGCAGTATTTT. Its protein product is CASSLGASELDTQYF.

The V and J genes are TRBV5-4 and TRBJ2-7; D is possibly TRBD1 (5 bases). Germline loops: CDR1 SGHNT, CDR2 YYREEE (reference sequence). Trimming pared 0 bases from V and 0 bases from J, leaving 7 bases between. This CDR3 spans 14 amino acids. The CDR3 reads CASSLARDSYEQYF. CDR3 sequence (DNA): TGTGCCAGCAGCTTGGCCAGGGACTCCTACGAGCAGTACTTC.